Listed below are T cell receptor beta chains from one sample, sequenced in a study of molecular identifiers for immune sequencing clone quantification. MiXCR was run by TCRdb on the PCR reads, yielding one entry per CDR3 protein. The sample includes approximately 90,000 distinct CDR3 sequences, more than 20% of them seen just once. The sample was naive CD8+ T cells from blood, with Jurkat cell RNA spiked in. Receptor source: a human donor in good health. Some libraries in this study had Jurkat cell RNA spiked in. CDR3s include the opening cysteine and the closing phenylalanine or tryptophan. Each record gives: clone size, J gene, V gene, D gene, CDR3 protein, CDR3 DNA. The D gene is left open where the match is weak. Some rows have no size entry. The others give once, few or many, or a class for an expanded clone.

>many|TRBJ2-3|TRBV7-3|TRBD2
CASSLLSGTSGTADTQYF
TGTGCCAGCAGCCTACTCTCAGGGACTAGCGGGACCGCAGATACGCAGTATTTT
>many|TRBJ2-7|TRBV29-1|-
CSVESPGTSYEQYF
TGCAGCGTTGAATCCCCCGGGACGAGCTACGAGCAGTACTTC
>many|TRBJ2-7|TRBV10-3|-
CAISGQGEQYF
TGTGCCATCAGTGGGCAGGGGGAGCAGTACTTC
>many|TRBJ2-7|TRBV7-9|TRBD2
CASSSPGTSSEQYF
TGTGCCAGCAGCTCGCCCGGGACTAGCTCCGAGCAGTACTTC
>many|TRBJ2-3|TRBV5-1|TRBD2
CASSLETSGSTDTQYF
TGCGCCAGCAGCTTGGAGACTAGCGGTAGCACAGATACGCAGTATTTT
>few|TRBJ2-1|TRBV14|-
CASSPGLWGGMVDEQFF
TGTGCCAGCAGCCCAGGCCTCTGGGGTGGGATGGTGGATGAGCAGTTCTTC
>many|TRBJ1-5|TRBV7-2|-
CASSLVLFSNQPQHF
TGTGCCAGCAGCTTAGTATTGTTTAGCAATCAGCCCCAGCATTTT
>-|TRBJ1-2|TRBV27|-
CASSFARDTYYGYTF
TGTGCCAGCAGTTTCGCACGGGACACTTACTATGGCTACACCTTC
>many|TRBJ1-1|TRBV10-3|-
CAISESIGEGMNTEAFF
TGTGCCATCAGTGAGTCGATTGGGGAGGGTATGAACACTGAAGCTTTCTTT
>-|TRBJ1-5|TRBV28|-
CASSPAHEGFQPQHF
TGTGCCAGCAGCCCCGCTCACGAGGGGTTCCAGCCCCAGCATTTT
>few|TRBJ1-1|TRBV20-1|TRBD1
CNARVSGTGNTEAFF
TGCAATGCTAGAGTGTCCGGGACAGGGAACACTGAAGCTTTCTTT
>-|TRBJ2-3|TRBV7-9|TRBD2
CASRAGLAGGMSTDTQYF
TGTGCCAGCAGAGCGGGACTAGCGGGGGGGATGAGCACAGATACGCAGTATTTT
>once|TRBJ2-5|TRBV29-1|-
CSAIPIWGQETQYF
TGCAGCGCAATCCCAATATGGGGACAAGAGACCCAGTACTTC
>-|TRBJ2-3|TRBV28|-
CASSLSLAKDADTQYF
TGTGCCAGCAGTTTATCCCTAGCAAAAGATGCAGATACGCAGTATTTT
>many|TRBJ1-2|TRBV12-3/TRBV12-4|TRBD1
CASYPGTAESFYGYTF
TGTGCCAGCTACCCCGGGACAGCTGAGTCATTCTATGGCTACACCTTC
>once|TRBJ2-7|TRBV4-3|-
CASKQDPGTSYNEQYF
TGCGCCAGCAAACAAGATCCGGGGACTTCCTACAATGAGCAGTACTTC
>once|TRBJ2-1|TRBV2|-
CASSPGNNEQFF
TGTGCCAGCAGCCCGGGAAACAATGAGCAGTTCTTC
>few|TRBJ2-2|TRBV27|TRBD2
CASRGLAGTGELFF
TGTGCCAGCAGGGGACTAGCGGGCACCGGGGAGCTGTTTTTT
>many|TRBJ2-5|TRBV4-1|TRBD1
CASSQVTGQGQETQYF
TGCGCCAGCAGCCAAGTGACAGGACAGGGCCAAGAGACCCAGTACTTC
>-|TRBJ2-3|TRBV29-1|-
CSVVDFLPDTRYF
TGCAGCGTTGTAGATTTTCTTCCAGATACGCGGTATTTC
>few|TRBJ2-5|TRBV6-6|-
CASSYLTKETQYF
TGTGCCAGCAGTTACCTCACCAAAGAGACCCAGTACTTC
>many|TRBJ2-7|TRBV7-9|TRBD1
CASSWDRRTYEQYF
TGTGCCAGCAGCTGGGACAGGAGAACCTACGAGCAGTACTTC
>many|TRBJ2-2|TRBV6-2/TRBV6-3|TRBD2
CASTLAGNTGELFF
TGTGCCAGCACCCTAGCGGGGAACACCGGGGAGCTGTTTTTT
>many|TRBJ2-1|TRBV2|TRBD1
CASSEGQGSYNEQFF
TGTGCCAGCAGTGAAGGACAGGGCTCCTACAATGAGCAGTTCTTC
>few|TRBJ2-3|TRBV11-2|TRBD2
CASSFPAGGDGQYF
TGTGCCAGCAGCTTCCCAGCGGGAGGTGACGGGCAGTATTTT
>-|TRBJ2-5|TRBV12-3/TRBV12-4|-
CASTSYDGSGKSQYF
TGTGCCAGCACCTCCTACGACGGAAGCGGAAAGTCCCAGTACTTC
>-|TRBJ2-7|TRBV27|TRBD2
CASSPRTSGGFSSYEQYF
TGTGCCAGCAGTCCGAGGACTAGCGGGGGCTTCAGCTCCTACGAGCAGTACTTC
>many|TRBJ1-1|TRBV6-6|-
CASQEATEAFF
TGTGCCAGCCAGGAGGCCACTGAAGCTTTCTTT
>few|TRBJ2-5|TRBV6-6|TRBD2
CASSPLAGGPGETQYF
TGTGCCAGCAGCCCTCTAGCGGGAGGTCCGGGGGAGACCCAGTACTTC